This paragraph reports one T cell receptor beta chain. The antigen is undetermined. The data belong to a study of T cells in Graves' hyperthyroidism and ophthalmopathy. Amplification yielded TCR beta CDR3 regions, with RNA transcripts as the source. First-round RT-PCR of the TCR CDR3 relied on the HTBI primer set. TCRdb redid the calling of the multiplex PCR reads with MiXCR, one entry per CDR3 protein. The data hold roughly 290,000 distinct CDR3 sequences, with approximately 13% observed a single time. Study-wide results and caveats: The blood repertoire included most of the expanded thyroid clonotypes above 0.001.

The CDR3 length is 16 residues. The ends lost 3 bases at V and 1 base at J; junction bases unmatched: 7. The germline V gene has CDR1 SGHRS and CDR2 YFSETQ. The specimen sequenced was blood. The V gene is TRBV5-1, the J gene TRBJ2-7; the match to TRBD1 covers 10 bases. This TCR was sampled from a woman between 35 and 50 years old with Graves' hyperthyroidism. CDR3 nucleotides: TGCGCCAGCAGCTGGGGGACAGGGGAGAGGTCCTACGAGCAGTACTTC. It yields the protein CASSWGTGERSYEQYF. Filled out from reference TRBV5-1 and TRBJ2-7, the complete variable domain reads KAGVTQTPRYLIKTRGQQVTLSCSPISGHRSVSWYQQTPGQGLQFLFEYFSETQRNKGNFPGRFSGRQFSNSRSEMNVSTLELGDSALYLCASSWGTGERSYEQYFGPGTRLTVT.